Listed here is a single T cell receptor (beta chain). This sample stems from a study of blood T cell repertoires in COVID-19. The CDR3 has 15 amino acids. The germline gives CDR1 LGHNA, CDR2 YNFKEQ. V dropped 4 bases and J dropped 5; count of bases not matched to a gene: 8. In the study's own analysis: By means of reference gene primer amplification, nucleated cell counts were estimated. Libraries were prepared by immunoSEQ multiplex PCR; TCRdb keeps only in-frame clonotypes and omits some of them. That table supplies the V and J calls and clone size; D and trimming were determined from the DNA. The data show approximately 140,000 clones, under 85% seen once.

Sequenced input: peripheral blood. This sequence was found in a woman aged 80 or older in a cohort sampled during active or convalescent COVID-19. This chain uses TRBV4-2 with TRBJ1-2, with 9 bases fitting TRBD1. This CDR3 is CASSPGQGALYGYTF. Written as DNA, the CDR3 is TGTGCCAGCAGCCCGGGACAGGGAGCCTTATATGGCTACACCTTC.